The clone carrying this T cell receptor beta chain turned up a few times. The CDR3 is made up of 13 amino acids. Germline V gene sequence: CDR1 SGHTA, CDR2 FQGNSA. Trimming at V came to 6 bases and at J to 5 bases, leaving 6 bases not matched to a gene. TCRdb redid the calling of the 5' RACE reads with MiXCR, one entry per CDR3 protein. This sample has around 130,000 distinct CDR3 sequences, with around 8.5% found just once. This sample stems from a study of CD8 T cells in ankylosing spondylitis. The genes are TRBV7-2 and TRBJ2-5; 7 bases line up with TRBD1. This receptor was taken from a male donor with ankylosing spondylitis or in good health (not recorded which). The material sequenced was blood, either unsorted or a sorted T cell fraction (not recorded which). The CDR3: CASRPTGLETQYF. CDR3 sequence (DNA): TGTGCCAGCAGACCGACAGGGTTGGAGACCCAGTACTTC.